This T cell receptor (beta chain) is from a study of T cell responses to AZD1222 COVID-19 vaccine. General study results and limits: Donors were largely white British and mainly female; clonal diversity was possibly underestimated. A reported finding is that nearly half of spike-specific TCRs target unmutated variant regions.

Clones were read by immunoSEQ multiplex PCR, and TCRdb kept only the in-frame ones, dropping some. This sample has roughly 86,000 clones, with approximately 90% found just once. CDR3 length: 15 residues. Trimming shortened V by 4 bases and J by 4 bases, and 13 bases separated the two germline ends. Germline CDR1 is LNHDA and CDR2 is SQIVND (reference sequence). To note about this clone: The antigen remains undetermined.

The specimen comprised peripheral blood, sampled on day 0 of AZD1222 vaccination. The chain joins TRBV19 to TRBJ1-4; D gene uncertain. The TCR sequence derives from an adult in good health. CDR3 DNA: TGTGCCAGTAGTACTAACGGAATCCTTAATGAAAAACTGTTTTTT. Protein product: CASSTNGILNEKLFF.